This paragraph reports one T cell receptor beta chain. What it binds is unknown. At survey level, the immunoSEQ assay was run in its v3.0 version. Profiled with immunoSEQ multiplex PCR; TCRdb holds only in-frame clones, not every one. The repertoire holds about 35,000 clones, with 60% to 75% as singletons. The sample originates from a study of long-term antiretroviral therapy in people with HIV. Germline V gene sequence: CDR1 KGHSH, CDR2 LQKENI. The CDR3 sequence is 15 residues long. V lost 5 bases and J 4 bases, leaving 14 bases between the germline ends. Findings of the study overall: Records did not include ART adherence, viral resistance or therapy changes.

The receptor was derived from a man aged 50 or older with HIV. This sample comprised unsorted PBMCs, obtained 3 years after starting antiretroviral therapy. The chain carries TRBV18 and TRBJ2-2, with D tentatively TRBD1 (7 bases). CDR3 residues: CASSRQGGGTGELFF. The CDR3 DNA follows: TGTGCCAGCTCAAGACAGGGAGGAGGCACCGGGGAGCTGTTTTTT.